The 8 T cell receptor beta chains below come from one sample, sequenced in a study of siplizumab effects on memory and regulatory T cells. This table comes from immunoSEQ multiplex PCR, and its TCRdb copy is limited to in-frame clones, with some not included. The table shows roughly 120,000 clones, with about 91% occurring only once. Sequencing was performed on Tregs sorted from blood. All receptors come from a human donor in good health.

This chain connects TRBV5-1 to TRBJ1-1, with D possibly TRBD1 on 5 matching bases. V lost 5 bases and J 3 bases, leaving 14 bases between the germline ends. Germline V gene data show CDR1 as SGHRS and CDR2 as YFSETQ. The CDR3 consists of 14 residues. Here the CDR3 reads CASRPQGGDTEAFF. The CDR3 nucleotides are TGCGCCAGCAGACCCCAGGGTGGAGACACTGAAGCTTTCTTT.

The rearrangement uses TRBV9 and TRBJ1-6; perhaps TRBD1 as D (6 bases). CDR1 is SGDLS, CDR2 YYNGEE, per germline. Trimming took off 0 bases at V and 7 bases at J, with 14 bases between the two ends. The length of the CDR3 is 16 residues. The CDR3 DNA follows: TGTGCCAGCAGCGTAGAGGGGGTTAGGCCAAATTCACCCCTCCACTTT. It encodes CASSVEGVRPNSPLHF.

The chain joins TRBV18 to TRBJ2-7, with TRBD2 as a possible D gene (6 bases). Germline V gene data show CDR1 as KGHSH and CDR2 as LQKENI. V lost 3 bases and J 2 bases, leaving 11 bases between the germline ends. This CDR3 is built from 14 residues. The CDR3 here is CASSPATRAYEQYF. The CDR3 DNA reads TGTGCCAGCTCACCTGCGACTAGGGCCTACGAGCAGTACTTC.

For the CDR3, the DNA is TGTGCCAGCAGTTATATTAGGGGGAGCACAGATACGCAGTATTTT. Protein: CASSYIRGSTDTQYF. The gene calls are TRBV6-6 and TRBJ2-3; tentatively, D is TRBD1 (6 bases). Germline CDR1 MNHNY, CDR2 SVGAGI (reference sequence). The V gene lost 3 bases and the J gene lost 0 bases, with 10 bases spanning the gap. The CDR3 has 15 residues.

The chain combines TRBV5-6 with TRBJ2-7; 13 bases agree with TRBD2. CDR1 SGHDT and CDR2 YYEEEE come from the germline V gene. The ends lost 3 bases at V and 4 bases at J; junction bases unmatched: 4. The length of the CDR3 is 15 residues. The chain's CDR3 is CASSWGTSGVYEQYF. The CDR3 bases are TGTGCCAGCAGCTGGGGGACTAGCGGGGTGTACGAGCAGTACTTC.

This rearrangement joins TRBV28 to TRBJ1-1; D gene uncertain. The germline V gene has CDR1 MDHEN and CDR2 SYDVKM. The germline V and J ends were trimmed by 6 bases and 4 bases, with 12 bases remaining between them. The CDR3 extends over 13 amino acids. The CDR3, as DNA: TGTGCCAGCAGGAACCAGGATGGCACTGAAGCTTTCTTT. This gives the protein CASRNQDGTEAFF. The whole variable domain, remainder taken from reference TRBV28 and TRBJ1-1, is DVKVTQSSRYLVKRTGEKVFLECVQDMDHENMFWYRQDPGLGLRLIYFSYDVKMKEKGDIPEGYSVSREKKERFSLILESASTNQTSMYLCASRNQDGTEAFFGQGTRLTVV.

This chain links TRBV29-1 with TRBJ2-3, with 9 bases aligning to TRBD2. The CDR3 is made up of 14 amino acids. Germline-derived CDR1 and CDR2 are SQVTM and ANQGSEA. The junction had 6 bases not matched to a gene; V was cut back by 4 bases and J by 4 bases. The CDR3 DNA follows: TGCAGCGTTGCGAGGCGGGAGGGCCCAGATACGCAGTATTTT. Translating it yields CSVARREGPDTQYF.

The V gene is TRBV29-1, the J gene TRBJ1-2; D gene uncertain. The V gene lost 4 bases and the J gene lost 4 bases, with 13 bases spanning the gap. The CDR3 length is 13 residues. The germline V gene has CDR1 SQVTM and CDR2 ANQGSEA. The CDR3 DNA is TGCAGCGTTGGATGGGGAGATGGCTATGGCTACACCTTC. It translates to CSVGWGDGYGYTF.